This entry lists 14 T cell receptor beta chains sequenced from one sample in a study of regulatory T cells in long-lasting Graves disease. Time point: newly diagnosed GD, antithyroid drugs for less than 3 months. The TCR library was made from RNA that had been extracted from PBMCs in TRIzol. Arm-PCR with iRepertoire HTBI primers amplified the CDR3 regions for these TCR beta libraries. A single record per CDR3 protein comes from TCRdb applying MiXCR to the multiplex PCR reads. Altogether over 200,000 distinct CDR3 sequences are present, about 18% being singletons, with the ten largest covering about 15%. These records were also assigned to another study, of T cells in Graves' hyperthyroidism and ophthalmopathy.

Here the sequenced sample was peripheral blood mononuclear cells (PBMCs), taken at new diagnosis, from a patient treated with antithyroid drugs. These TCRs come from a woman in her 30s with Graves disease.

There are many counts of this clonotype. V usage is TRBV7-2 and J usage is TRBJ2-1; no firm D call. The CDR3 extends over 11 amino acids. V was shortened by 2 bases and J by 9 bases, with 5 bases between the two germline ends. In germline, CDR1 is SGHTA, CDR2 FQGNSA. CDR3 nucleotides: TGTGCCAGCAGCTTAATGGGTGAGCAGTTCTTC. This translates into CASSLMGEQFF.

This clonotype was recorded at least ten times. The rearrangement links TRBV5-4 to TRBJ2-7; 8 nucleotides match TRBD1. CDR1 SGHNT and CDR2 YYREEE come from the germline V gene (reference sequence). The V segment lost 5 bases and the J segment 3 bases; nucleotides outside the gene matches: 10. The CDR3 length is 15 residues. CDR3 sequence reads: CASSSSSRGLYEQYF. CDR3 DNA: TGTGCCAGCAGTTCCTCGAGCAGGGGGCTCTACGAGCAGTACTTC.

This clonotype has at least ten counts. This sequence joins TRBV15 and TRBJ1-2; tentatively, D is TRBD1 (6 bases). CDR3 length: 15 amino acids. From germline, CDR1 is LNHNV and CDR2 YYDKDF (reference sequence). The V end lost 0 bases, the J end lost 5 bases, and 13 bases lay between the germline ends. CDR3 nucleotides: TGTGCCACCAGCAGAGATGGACAGTTTTGGTATGGCTACACCTTC. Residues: CATSRDGQFWYGYTF.

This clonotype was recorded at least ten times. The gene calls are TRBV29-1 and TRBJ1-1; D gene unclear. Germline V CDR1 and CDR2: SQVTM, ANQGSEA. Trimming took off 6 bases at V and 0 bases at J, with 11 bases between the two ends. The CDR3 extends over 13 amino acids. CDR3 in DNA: TGCAGCGTACCGGACGGTGTGAACACTGAAGCTTTCTTT. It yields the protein CSVPDGVNTEAFF.

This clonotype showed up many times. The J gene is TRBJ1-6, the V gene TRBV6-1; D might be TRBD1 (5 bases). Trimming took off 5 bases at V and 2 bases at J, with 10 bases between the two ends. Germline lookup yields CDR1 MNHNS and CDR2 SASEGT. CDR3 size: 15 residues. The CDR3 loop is CASSIGEAYNSPLHF. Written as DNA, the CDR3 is TGTGCCAGCAGTATAGGGGAGGCCTATAATTCACCCCTCCACTTT.

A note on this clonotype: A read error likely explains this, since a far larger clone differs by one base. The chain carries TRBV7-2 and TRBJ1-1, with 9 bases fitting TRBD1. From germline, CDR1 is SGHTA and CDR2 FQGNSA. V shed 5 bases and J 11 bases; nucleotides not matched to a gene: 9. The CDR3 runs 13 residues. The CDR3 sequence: CASSRGQGTRAFF. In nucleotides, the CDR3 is TGTGCCAGCAGCCGGGGACAGGGTACGAGGGCTTTCTTT.

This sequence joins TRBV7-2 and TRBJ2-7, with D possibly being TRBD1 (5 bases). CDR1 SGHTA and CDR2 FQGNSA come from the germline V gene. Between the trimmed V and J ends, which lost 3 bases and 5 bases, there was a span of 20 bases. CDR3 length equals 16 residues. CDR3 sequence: CASSLLGQGIPHEQYF. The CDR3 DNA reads TGTGCCAGCAGCTTGTTGGGGCAGGGAATTCCGCACGAGCAGTACTTC.

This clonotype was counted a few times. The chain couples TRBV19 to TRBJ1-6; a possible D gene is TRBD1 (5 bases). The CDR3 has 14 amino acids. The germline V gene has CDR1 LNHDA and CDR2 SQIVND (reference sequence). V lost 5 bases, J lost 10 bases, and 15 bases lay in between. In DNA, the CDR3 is TGTGCCAGTAGTCGGGGCAGTCGAAGGTCACCCCTCCACTTT. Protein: CASSRGSRRSPLHF. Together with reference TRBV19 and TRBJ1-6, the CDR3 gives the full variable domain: DGGITQSPKYLFRKEGQNVTLSCEQNLNHDAMYWYRQDPGQGLRLIYYSQIVNDFQKGDIAEGYSVSREKKESFPLTVTSAQKNPTAFYLCASSRGSRRSPLHFGNGTRLTVT.

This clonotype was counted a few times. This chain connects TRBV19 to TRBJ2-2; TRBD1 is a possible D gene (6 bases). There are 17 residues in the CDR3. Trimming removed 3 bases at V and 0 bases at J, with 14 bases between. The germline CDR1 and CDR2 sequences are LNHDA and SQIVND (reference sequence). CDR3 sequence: CASSMAGALANTGELFF. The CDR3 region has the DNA TGTGCCAGTAGTATGGCAGGGGCGCTCGCGAACACCGGGGAGCTGTTTTTT.

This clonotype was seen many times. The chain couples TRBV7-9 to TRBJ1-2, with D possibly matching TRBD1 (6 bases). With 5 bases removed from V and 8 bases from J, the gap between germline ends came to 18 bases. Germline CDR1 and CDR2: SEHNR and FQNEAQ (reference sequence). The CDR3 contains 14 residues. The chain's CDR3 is CASSPRGGGEGYTF. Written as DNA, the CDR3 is TGTGCCAGCAGCCCGCGGGGGGGCGGTGAAGGCTACACCTTC.

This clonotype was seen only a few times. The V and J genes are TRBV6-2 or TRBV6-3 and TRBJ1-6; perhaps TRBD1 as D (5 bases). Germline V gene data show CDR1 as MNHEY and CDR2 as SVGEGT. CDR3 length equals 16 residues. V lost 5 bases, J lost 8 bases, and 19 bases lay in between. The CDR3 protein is CASSEGGGRVYSPLHF. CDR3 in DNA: TGTGCCAGCAGTGAAGGAGGCGGCAGGGTCTATTCACCCCTCCACTTT.

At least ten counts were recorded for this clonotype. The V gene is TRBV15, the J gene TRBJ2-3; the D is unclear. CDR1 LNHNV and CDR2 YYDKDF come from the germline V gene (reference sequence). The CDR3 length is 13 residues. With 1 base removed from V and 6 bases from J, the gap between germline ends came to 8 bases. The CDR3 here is CATSRVAGDTQYF. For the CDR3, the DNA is TGTGCCACCAGCAGAGTGGCCGGTGATACGCAGTATTTT.

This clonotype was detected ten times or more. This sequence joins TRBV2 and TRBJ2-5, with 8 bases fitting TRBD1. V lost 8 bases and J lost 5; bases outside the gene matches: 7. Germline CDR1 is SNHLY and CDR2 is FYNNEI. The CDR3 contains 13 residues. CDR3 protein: CASHRGSGETQYF. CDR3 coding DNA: TGTGCCAGCCACAGGGGGAGTGGGGAGACCCAGTACTTC. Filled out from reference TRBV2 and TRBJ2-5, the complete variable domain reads EPEVTQTPSHQVTQMGQEVILRCVPISNHLYFYWYRQILGQKVEFLVSFYNNEISEKSEIFDDQFSVERPDGSNFTLKIRSTKLEDSAMYFCASHRGSGETQYFGPGTRLLVL.

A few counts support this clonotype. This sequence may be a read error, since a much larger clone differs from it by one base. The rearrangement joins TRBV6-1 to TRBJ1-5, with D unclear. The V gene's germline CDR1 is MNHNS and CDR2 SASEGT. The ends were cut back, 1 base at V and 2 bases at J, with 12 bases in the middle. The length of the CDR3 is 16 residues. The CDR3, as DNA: TGTGCCAGCAGTGAAGGGAAGTTCACTGGCAATCAGCCCCAGCATTTT. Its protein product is CASSEGKFTGNQPQHF.